These T cell receptor beta chains were read from a single sample in a study of blood T cell repertoires in COVID-19. Measured with immunoSEQ multiplex PCR; TCRdb has only the in-frame clones, and not every one. The repertoire consists of a few hundred thousand clones, with roughly 84% occurring once and the leading ten covering almost 3%. The sample was PBMCs or T cells enriched from blood (not recorded which). The receptors here all came from a woman in her thirties who had recovered from COVID-19. The CDR3 runs from the conserved cysteine through the conserved F or W. A D gene is named only where the DNA matches it firmly. The listing skips clone size in some rows; elsewhere it reads once, few, many or a size class.

V	J	D	size	DNA	CDR3
TRBV19	TRBJ2-5	TRBD2	.	TGTGCCAGTAGTATAGATGGTCTAGCGGGAGGGGAGACCCAGTACTTC	CASSIDGLAGGETQYF
TRBV30	TRBJ1-1	.	.	TGTGCCTGGAGTGTAAACACAGAGACTGAAGCTTTCTTT	CAWSVNTETEAFF
TRBV28	TRBJ1-2	TRBD1	.	TGTGCCAGCTACCCAGGGGGCGCCCGGGGTGATGGCTACACCTTC	CASYPGGARGDGYTF
TRBV28	TRBJ2-1	TRBD2	.	TGTGCCAGCAGTACCCCGACTAGCGGGAGGGCGAATGAGCAGTTCTTC	CASSTPTSGRANEQFF
TRBV2	TRBJ1-4	.	.	TGTGCCAGCAGTGAGGTCGAGAGCGGGGAAAAACTGTTTTTT	CASSEVESGEKLFF
TRBV9	TRBJ1-2	.	.	TGTGCCAGCAGCGTATCTGGTACATACAACTATGGCTACACCTTC	CASSVSGTYNYGYTF
TRBV19	TRBJ1-5	.	.	TGTGGGTCGGGGATCAATCAGCCCCAGCATTTT	CGSGINQPQHF
TRBV27	TRBJ2-7	.	.	TGTGCCAGCAGTTTAGCGGGATGGGGCGAGCAGTACTTC	CASSLAGWGEQYF
TRBV5-1	TRBJ2-7	.	.	TGCGCCAGCAGCTTTACAGGGTACGAGCAGTACTTC	CASSFTGYEQYF
TRBV4-1	TRBJ1-6	.	.	TGCGCCAGCAGCCAACTTCCAATGGGACTGTTTAATTCACCCCTCCACTTT	CASSQLPMGLFNSPLHF
TRBV28	TRBJ2-1	TRBD2	.	TGTGCCAGCACTCAACTAGCGGGGCGGAATGAGCAGTTCTTC	CASTQLAGRNEQFF
TRBV11-2	TRBJ2-3	.	.	TGTGCCAGCAGTCGTTCCCGAGATACGCAGTATTTT	CASSRSRDTQYF
TRBV7-9	TRBJ2-3	TRBD1	.	TGTGCCAGCAGCTTATTGTCAGGGGGCGCCCAGACCAGCACAGATACGCAGTATTTT	CASSLLSGGAQTSTDTQYF
TRBV2	TRBJ1-6	.	.	TGTGCCAGTCGATACGGCGGACAGACCAATTCACCCCTCCACTTT	CASRYGGQTNSPLHF
TRBV7-9	TRBJ2-7	.	once	TGTGCCAGCAGCTTAGACCCTACCTACGAGCAGTACTTC	CASSLDPTYEQYF
TRBV7-8	TRBJ2-7	.	.	TGTGCCAGCAGCTTAGAAGTAGGACAGCGGTACGAGCAGTACTTC	CASSLEVGQRYEQYF
TRBV11-2	TRBJ2-2	TRBD2	.	TGTGCCAGCAGCTCGGGGGGCGGGGAGCTGTTTTTT	CASSSGGGELFF
TRBV11-2	TRBJ2-2	TRBD2	.	TGTGCCAGCAGAGGACTAGCGGTGAACACCGGGGAGCTGTTTTTT	CASRGLAVNTGELFF
TRBV7-9	TRBJ2-1	TRBD2	.	TGTGCCAGCAGCTTAGACCCTAGCGGGTGGGCCTACAATGAGCAGTTCTTC	CASSLDPSGWAYNEQFF
TRBV24-1	TRBJ1-2	TRBD1	.	TGTGCCACCAGTGATTCGACAGGGGGCCCTAAGGGTGGCGGCTACACCTTC	CATSDSTGGPKGGGYTF
TRBV12-3/TRBV12-4	TRBJ1-2	TRBD1	.	TGTGCCACCGACAGGGGAGGAGGTGGCTACACCTTC	CATDRGGGGYTF
TRBV7-2	TRBJ2-7	.	.	TGTGCCAGCAGCCCCCAGGGGGGACCCTACGAGCAGTACTTC	CASSPQGGPYEQYF
TRBV27	TRBJ2-7	TRBD2	.	TGTGCCAGCAGTTTACCTCACCTAGCGGGAGAAACCTACGAGCAGTACTTC	CASSLPHLAGETYEQYF
TRBV5-1	TRBJ2-2	.	.	TGCGCCAGCAGCTTCGCGGGGATGGACACCGGGGAGCTGTTTTTT	CASSFAGMDTGELFF
TRBV5-4	TRBJ1-1	.	.	TGTGCCAGCAGCTTTGACAGCTTGAACACTGAAGCTTTCTTT	CASSFDSLNTEAFF
TRBV6-5	TRBJ1-1	.	.	TGTGCCAGCAGTTACATAGATGACACTGAAGCTTTCTTT	CASSYIDDTEAFF
TRBV9	TRBJ1-1	.	few	TGTGCCAGCAGTGAGTCTGGGAACACTGAAGCTTTCTTT	CASSESGNTEAFF
TRBV4-2	TRBJ2-5	TRBD1	.	TGTGCCAGCAGCCAAGTTTTATCAGGGGGTGAGACCCAGTACTTC	CASSQVLSGGETQYF
TRBV7-6	TRBJ2-2	TRBD2	.	TGTGCCAGCGCGGTCCGGACTAGCGGGAACACCGGGGAGCTGTTTTTT	CASAVRTSGNTGELFF
TRBV7-3	TRBJ2-2	.	.	TGTGCCAGCAGCTTAAGCGTCGGGGAGCTGTTTTTT	CASSLSVGELFF
TRBV3-1/TRBV3-2	TRBJ2-3	.	.	TGTGCCAGCAGCCAAATTAGAGCCACAGATACGCAGTATTTT	CASSQIRATDTQYF
TRBV5-1	TRBJ1-2	.	.	TGCGCCAGCAGCTTGGCCGGAGACGGCTACACCTTC	CASSLAGDGYTF
TRBV5-1	TRBJ1-1	TRBD1	.	TGCGCCAGCAGCTTGAACAGGGGATTAGATGAAGCTTTCTTT	CASSLNRGLDEAFF
TRBV5-4	TRBJ2-3	TRBD2	.	TGTGCCAGCAGCTATTTGGGGAGGGTAGCGGGGCCAGATACGCAGTATTTT	CASSYLGRVAGPDTQYF
TRBV11-3	TRBJ2-5	TRBD2	once	TGTGCCAGCAGCTTAGGGACTAGCGGGAGTGAAGAGACCCAGTACTTC	CASSLGTSGSEETQYF
TRBV6-1	TRBJ1-2	.	.	TGTGCCAGCAGTGAAGTTCAGGGGAGGGCGAACTATGGCTACACCTTC	CASSEVQGRANYGYTF
TRBV11-2	TRBJ2-1	TRBD2	.	TGTGCCAGCAGCTTTGGTTTAGCGGGAGTCAATGAGCAGTTCTTC	CASSFGLAGVNEQFF
TRBV7-8	TRBJ2-1	TRBD2	.	TGTGCCAGCAGCTTAGAGCACGCGGGAGCGGGAAATGAGCAGTTCTTC	CASSLEHAGAGNEQFF
TRBV27	TRBJ2-6	.	.	TGTGCCAGCAGTTCCGGGACACGCGAATCTGGGGCCAACGTCCTGACTTTC	CASSSGTRESGANVLTF
TRBV18	TRBJ2-3	TRBD2	.	TGTGCCAGCTCACCCCCAGGACTAGCGGGAGGACGAGGCACAGATACGCAGTATTTT	CASSPPGLAGGRGTDTQYF
TRBV5-1	TRBJ2-7	TRBD1	.	TGCGCCAGCAGCTCCACCCCTGACAGGGGAAGCTCCTACGAGCAGTACTTC	CASSSTPDRGSSYEQYF
TRBV9	TRBJ2-3	TRBD2	once	TGTGCCAGCAGCGCAGGTGGGACTAGCGACTATACGCAGTATTTT	CASSAGGTSDYTQYF
TRBV7-9	TRBJ1-1	.	once	TGTGCCAGCAGCTTAGCCGCAGGGAACACTGAAGCTTTCTTT	CASSLAAGNTEAFF
TRBV2	TRBJ1-1	TRBD1	.	TGTGCCAGCATAACTGACAGGGGTTGGACTGAAGCTTTCTTT	CASITDRGWTEAFF
TRBV9	TRBJ1-1	.	.	TGTGCCAGCAGCGTAAACAGGAACACTGAAGCTTTCTTT	CASSVNRNTEAFF
TRBV29-1	TRBJ2-3	TRBD2	.	TGCAGCGTTCGGGATAGCGGGGCTAGCACAGATACGCAGTATTTT	CSVRDSGASTDTQYF
TRBV2	TRBJ1-6	TRBD1	once	TGTGCCAGCGGACAGGGGGTTCTGGTTAATTCACCCCTCCACTTT	CASGQGVLVNSPLHF
TRBV19	TRBJ2-2	.	.	TGTGCCAGTAGTATATACGGGGGGAACACCGGGGAGCTGTTTTTT	CASSIYGGNTGELFF
TRBV2	TRBJ1-5	.	.	TGTGCCAGCAGTGCGGAGTCTGGCAATCAGCCCCAGCATTTT	CASSAESGNQPQHF
TRBV6-1	TRBJ2-7	TRBD1	.	TGTGCCAGCAGTTTCAGGGGGCTCTCCTACGAGCAGTACTTC	CASSFRGLSYEQYF
TRBV5-1	TRBJ1-1	.	.	TGCGCCAGCAGGGCTGGTGGGCGGGACGGCCCTGAAGCTTTCTTT	CASRAGGRDGPEAFF
TRBV12-5	TRBJ1-3	.	.	TGTGCTAGTGGTTTGCGTGCTGGAAACACCATATATTTT	CASGLRAGNTIYF
TRBV28	TRBJ2-5	TRBD2	.	TGTGCCAGCAGTTTAGGTAGACTAGCGGGTAGGGAGACCCAGTACTTC	CASSLGRLAGRETQYF
TRBV30	TRBJ1-6	.	.	TGTGCCTGGAGATTGCGGGGGAGCTCCTATAATTCACCCCTCCACTTT	CAWRLRGSSYNSPLHF
TRBV4-1	TRBJ2-1	TRBD2	.	TGCGCCAGCAGCCGCACTTCGGGGGGAGGGAGAAATGAGCAGTTCTTC	CASSRTSGGGRNEQFF
TRBV28	TRBJ1-6	TRBD1	.	TGTGCCAGCAGAGGGGGCGAGGATTCACCCCTCCACTTT	CASRGGEDSPLHF
TRBV5-1	TRBJ2-7	.	.	TGCGCCAGCAGCCACGGGGTCCCGCCTGGGTACGAGCAGTACTTC	CASSHGVPPGYEQYF